The clone carrying this T cell receptor (beta chain) was seen a single time. The entry originates in a study of blood T cell repertoires in COVID-19. About the research overall: Material from acute and convalescent COVID-19 was sourced from the United States, Italy and Spain. T cells, B-cell-depleted T cells, or PBMCs supplied cDNA or gDNA.

The CDR3 consists of 12 residues. V dropped 4 bases and J dropped 5 bases, with 9 bases sitting between them. Germline CDR1 reads SGHRS; CDR2 reads YFSETQ. Methods used by the authors: Nucleated cell counts were estimated from reference gene primer amplification. Sequenced by immunoSEQ multiplex PCR; TCRdb stores in-frame clones only, minus some. V, J and clone size reflect that table, while D and trimming were determined from the DNA. The sample lists some 40,000 clones; roughly 84% were seen once. The material sequenced was peripheral blood. This TCR was sampled from a human donor in a cohort sampled during active COVID-19. V and J are TRBV5-1 and TRBJ1-1; D is unclear. The CDR3 bases are TGCGCCAGCAGCGGCCGCGGAACTGAAGCTTTCTTT. Protein product: CASSGRGTEAFF.